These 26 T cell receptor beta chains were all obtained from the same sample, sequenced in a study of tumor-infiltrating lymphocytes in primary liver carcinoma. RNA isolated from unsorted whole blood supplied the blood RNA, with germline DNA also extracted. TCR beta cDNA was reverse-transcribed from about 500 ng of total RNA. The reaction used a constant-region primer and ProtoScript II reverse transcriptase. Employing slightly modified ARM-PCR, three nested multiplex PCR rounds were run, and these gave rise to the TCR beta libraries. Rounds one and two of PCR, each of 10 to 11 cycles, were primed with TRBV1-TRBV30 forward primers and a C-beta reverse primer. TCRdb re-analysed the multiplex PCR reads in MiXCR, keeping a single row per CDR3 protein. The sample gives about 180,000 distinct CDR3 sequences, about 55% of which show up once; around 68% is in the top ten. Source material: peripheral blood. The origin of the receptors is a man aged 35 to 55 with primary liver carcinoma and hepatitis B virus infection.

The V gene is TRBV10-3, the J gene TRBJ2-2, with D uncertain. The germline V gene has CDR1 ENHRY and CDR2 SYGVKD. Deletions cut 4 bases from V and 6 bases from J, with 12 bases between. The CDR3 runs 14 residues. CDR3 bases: TGTGCCATCAGTGGGGCAGAAAACTCCGGGGAGCTGTTTTTT. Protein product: CAISGAENSGELFF.

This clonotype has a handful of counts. Here the CDR3 reads CASSEVPGKETQYF. The CDR3 nucleotides are TGTGCCAGCAGTGAAGTTCCGGGGAAAGAGACCCAGTACTTC. V gene TRBV6-1 combines with J gene TRBJ2-5, with a tentative D call TRBD2 (5 bases). The germline CDR1 and CDR2 sequences are MNHNS and SASEGT. The length of the CDR3 is 14 residues. Trimming left V 1 base short and J 3 bases short, with 9 bases between.

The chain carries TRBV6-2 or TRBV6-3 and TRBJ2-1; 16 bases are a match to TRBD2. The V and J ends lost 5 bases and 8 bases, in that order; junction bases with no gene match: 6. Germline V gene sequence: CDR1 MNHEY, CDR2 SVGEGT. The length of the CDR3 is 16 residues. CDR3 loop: CASSPGTSGRGHEQFF. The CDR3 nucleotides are TGTGCCAGCAGTCCCGGGACTAGCGGGAGGGGGCATGAGCAGTTCTTC.

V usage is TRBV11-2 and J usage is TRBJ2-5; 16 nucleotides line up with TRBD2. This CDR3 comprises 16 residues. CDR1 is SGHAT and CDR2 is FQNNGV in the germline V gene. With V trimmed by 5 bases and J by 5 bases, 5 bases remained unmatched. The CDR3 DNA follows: TGTGCCAGCAGCAAGGGACTAGCGGGAGGGGTGGAGACCCAGTACTTC. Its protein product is CASSKGLAGGVETQYF.

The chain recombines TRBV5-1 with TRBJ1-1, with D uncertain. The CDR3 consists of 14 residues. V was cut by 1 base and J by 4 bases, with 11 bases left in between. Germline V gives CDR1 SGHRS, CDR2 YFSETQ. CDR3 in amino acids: CASSLFDPGTEAFF. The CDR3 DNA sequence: TGCGCCAGCAGCTTGTTTGATCCCGGCACTGAAGCTTTCTTT.

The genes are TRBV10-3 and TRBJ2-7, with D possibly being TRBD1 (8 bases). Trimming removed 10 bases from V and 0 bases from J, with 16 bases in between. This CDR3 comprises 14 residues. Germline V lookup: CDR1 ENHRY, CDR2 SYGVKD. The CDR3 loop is CARQRDRNSYEQYF. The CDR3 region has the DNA TGTGCCAGGCAGCGGGACAGGAACTCCTACGAGCAGTACTTC.

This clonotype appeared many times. The CDR3 nucleotides are TGTGCCAGCAGCTTAGGACAGTTCTCTGGGGCCAACGTCCTGACTTTC. Its translation is CASSLGQFSGANVLTF. The chain recombines TRBV11-2 with TRBJ2-6; D possibly corresponds to TRBD1 (5 bases). V was shortened by 1 base and J by 0 bases, with 7 bases between the two germline ends. Germline CDR1 is SGHAT and CDR2 is FQNNGV. The CDR3 extends over 16 amino acids. The whole variable domain, remainder taken from reference TRBV11-2 and TRBJ2-6, is EAGVAQSPRYKIIEKRQSVAFWCNPISGHATLYWYQQILGQGPKLLIQFQNNGVVDDSQLPKDRFSAERLKGVDSTLKIQPAKLEDSAVYLCASSLGQFSGANVLTFGAGSRLTVL.

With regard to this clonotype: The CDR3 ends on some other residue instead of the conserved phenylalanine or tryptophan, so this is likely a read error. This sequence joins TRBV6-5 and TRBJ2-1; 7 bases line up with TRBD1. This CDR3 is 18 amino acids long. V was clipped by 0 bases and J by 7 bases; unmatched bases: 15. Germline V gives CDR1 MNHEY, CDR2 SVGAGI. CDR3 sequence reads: CASSYSPITGAIGNEQFS. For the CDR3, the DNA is TGTGCCAGCAGTTACTCCCCAATCACAGGGGCAATCGGGAATGAGCAGTTCTCA.

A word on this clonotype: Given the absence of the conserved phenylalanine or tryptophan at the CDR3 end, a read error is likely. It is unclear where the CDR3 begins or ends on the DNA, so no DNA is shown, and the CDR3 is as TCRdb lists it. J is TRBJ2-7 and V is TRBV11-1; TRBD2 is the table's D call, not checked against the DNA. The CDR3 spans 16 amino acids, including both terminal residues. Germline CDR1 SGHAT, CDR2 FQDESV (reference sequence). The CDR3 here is CASSPLRGGPTYELYL.

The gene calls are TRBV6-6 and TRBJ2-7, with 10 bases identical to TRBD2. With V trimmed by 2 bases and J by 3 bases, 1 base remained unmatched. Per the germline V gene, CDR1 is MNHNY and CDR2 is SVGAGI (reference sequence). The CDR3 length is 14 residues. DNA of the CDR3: TGTGCCAGCAGTTACCTAGCGGGAGACTACGAGCAGTACTTC. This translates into CASSYLAGDYEQYF.

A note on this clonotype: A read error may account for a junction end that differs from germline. CDR3 bases: TGTGCCAGCAGCTTAGGGGGCGGCCCAGATACACAGTATTTT. The encoded protein is CASSLGGGPDTQYF. The rearrangement uses TRBV11-2 and TRBJ2-3; possible D gene TRBD1, 5 bases. The germline gives CDR1 SGHAT, CDR2 FQNNGV. The CDR3 is made up of 14 amino acids.

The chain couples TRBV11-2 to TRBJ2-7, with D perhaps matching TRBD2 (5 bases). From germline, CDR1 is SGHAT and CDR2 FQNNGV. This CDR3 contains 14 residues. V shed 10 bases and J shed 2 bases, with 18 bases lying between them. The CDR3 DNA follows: TGTGCCACCAGGCTAACCGAGGGAGCCTACGAGCAGTACTTC. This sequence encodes CATRLTEGAYEQYF.

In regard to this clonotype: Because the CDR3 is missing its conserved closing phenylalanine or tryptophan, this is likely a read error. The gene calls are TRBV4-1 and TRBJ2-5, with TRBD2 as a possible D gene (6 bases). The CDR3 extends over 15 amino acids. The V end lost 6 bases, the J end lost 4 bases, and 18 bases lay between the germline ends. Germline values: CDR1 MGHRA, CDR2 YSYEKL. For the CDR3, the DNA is TGCGCCAGCAGTCGTGGACTAACTGGTCGAGAGACCCAGTACTTA. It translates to CASSRGLTGRETQYL.

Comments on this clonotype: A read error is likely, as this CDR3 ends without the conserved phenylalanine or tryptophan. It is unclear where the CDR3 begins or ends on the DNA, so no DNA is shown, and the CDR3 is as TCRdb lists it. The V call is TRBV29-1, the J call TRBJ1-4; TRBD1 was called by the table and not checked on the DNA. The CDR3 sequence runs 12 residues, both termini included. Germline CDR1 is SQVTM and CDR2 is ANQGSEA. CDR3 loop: CSAEGSGGAEIL.

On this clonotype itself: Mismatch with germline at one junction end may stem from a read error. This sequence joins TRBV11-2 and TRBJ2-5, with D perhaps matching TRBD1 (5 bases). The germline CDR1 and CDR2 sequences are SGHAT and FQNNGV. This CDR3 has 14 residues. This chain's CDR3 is CASSLAGSSWSQYF. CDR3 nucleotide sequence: TGTGCCAGCAGTTTAGCAGGGTCGAGTTGGTCCCAGTACTTC.

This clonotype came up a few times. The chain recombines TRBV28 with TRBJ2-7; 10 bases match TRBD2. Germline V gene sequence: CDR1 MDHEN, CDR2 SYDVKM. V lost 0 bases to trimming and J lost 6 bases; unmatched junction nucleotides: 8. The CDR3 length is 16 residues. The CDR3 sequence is CASSLWGLAGDSEQYF. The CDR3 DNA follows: TGTGCCAGCAGTTTATGGGGCCTAGCGGGAGACTCCGAGCAGTACTTC.

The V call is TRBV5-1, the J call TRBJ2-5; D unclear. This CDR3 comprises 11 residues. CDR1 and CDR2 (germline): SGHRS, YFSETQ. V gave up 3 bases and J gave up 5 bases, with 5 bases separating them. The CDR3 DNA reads TGCGCCAGCAGCTCCACGGAGACCCAGTACTTC. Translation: CASSSTETQYF.

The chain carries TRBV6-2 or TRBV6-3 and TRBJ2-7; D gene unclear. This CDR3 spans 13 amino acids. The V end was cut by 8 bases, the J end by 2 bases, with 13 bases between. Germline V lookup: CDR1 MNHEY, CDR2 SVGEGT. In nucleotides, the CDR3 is TGTGCCAGCTCCTCTTACGGCCCCTACGAGCAGTACTTC. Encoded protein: CASSSYGPYEQYF.

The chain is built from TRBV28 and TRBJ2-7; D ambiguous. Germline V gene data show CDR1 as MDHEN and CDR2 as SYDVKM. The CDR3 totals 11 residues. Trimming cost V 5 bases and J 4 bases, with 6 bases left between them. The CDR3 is CASSAEYEQYF. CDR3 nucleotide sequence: TGTGCCAGCAGTGCGGAGTACGAGCAGTACTTC.

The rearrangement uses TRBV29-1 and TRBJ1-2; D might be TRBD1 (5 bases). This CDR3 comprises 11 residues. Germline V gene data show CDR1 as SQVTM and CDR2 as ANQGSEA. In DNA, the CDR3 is TGCATCGTGGGGGGGAGCTATGGCTACACCTTC. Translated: CIVGGSYGYTF.

CDR3 region: CASTRAGGHNGELFF. As DNA, the CDR3 is TGTGCCTCAACCCGGGCGGGAGGGCATAACGGGGAGCTGTTTTTT. J is TRBJ2-2 and V is TRBV10-3; 9 bases line up with TRBD2. The CDR3 runs to 15 residues. Germline V gene lookup returns CDR1 ENHRY and CDR2 SYGVKD. V shed 11 bases and J 7 bases; nucleotides not matched to a gene: 14.

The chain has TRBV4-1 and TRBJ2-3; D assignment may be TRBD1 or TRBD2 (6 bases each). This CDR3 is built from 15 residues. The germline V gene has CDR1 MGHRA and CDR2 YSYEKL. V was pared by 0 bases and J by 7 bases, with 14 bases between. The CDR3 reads CASSQEGARGNTQYF. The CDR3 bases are TGCGCCAGCAGCCAAGAGGGGGCACGGGGGAATACGCAGTATTTT.

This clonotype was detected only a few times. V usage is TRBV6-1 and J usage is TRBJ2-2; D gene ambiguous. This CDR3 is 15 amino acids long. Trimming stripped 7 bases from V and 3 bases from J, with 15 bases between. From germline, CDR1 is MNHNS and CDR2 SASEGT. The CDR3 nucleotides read TGTGCCAGCACTACCCAGCAGTCGCACACCGGGGAGCTGTTTTTT. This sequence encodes CASTTQQSHTGELFF.

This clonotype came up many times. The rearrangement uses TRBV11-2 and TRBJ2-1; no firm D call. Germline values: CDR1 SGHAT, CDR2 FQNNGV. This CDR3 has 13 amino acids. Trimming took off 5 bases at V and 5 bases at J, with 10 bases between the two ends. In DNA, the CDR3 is TGTGCCAGCAGCCTTGACTTGAACAATGAGCAGTTCTTC. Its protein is CASSLDLNNEQFF.

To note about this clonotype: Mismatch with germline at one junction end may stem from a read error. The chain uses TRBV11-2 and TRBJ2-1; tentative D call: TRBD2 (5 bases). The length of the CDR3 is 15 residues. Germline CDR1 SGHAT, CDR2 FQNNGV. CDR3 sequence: CTSSSRCTRLDEQFF. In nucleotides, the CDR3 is TGTACCAGCAGTTCCAGGTGCACTAGACTCGATGAGCAGTTCTTC.

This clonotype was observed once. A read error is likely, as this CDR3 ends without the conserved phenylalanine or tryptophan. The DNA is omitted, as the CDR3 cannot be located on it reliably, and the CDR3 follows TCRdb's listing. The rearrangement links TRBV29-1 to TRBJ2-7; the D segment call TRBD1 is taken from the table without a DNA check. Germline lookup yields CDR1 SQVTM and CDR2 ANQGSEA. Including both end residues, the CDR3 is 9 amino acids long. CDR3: CSLRDMKYI.